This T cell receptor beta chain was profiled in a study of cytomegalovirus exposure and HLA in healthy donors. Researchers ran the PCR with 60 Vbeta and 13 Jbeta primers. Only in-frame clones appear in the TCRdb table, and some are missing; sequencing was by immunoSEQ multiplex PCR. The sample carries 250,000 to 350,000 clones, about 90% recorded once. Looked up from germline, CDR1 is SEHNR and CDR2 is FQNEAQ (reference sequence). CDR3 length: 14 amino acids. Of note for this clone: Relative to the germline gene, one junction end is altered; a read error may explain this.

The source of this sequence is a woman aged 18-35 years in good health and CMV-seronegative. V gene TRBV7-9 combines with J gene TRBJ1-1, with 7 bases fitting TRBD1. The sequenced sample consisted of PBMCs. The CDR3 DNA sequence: TGTTCCAGCAGTCCTGGACAGGAGGAAGGGGGGGCTTTCTTT. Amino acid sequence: CSSSPGQEEGGAFF.